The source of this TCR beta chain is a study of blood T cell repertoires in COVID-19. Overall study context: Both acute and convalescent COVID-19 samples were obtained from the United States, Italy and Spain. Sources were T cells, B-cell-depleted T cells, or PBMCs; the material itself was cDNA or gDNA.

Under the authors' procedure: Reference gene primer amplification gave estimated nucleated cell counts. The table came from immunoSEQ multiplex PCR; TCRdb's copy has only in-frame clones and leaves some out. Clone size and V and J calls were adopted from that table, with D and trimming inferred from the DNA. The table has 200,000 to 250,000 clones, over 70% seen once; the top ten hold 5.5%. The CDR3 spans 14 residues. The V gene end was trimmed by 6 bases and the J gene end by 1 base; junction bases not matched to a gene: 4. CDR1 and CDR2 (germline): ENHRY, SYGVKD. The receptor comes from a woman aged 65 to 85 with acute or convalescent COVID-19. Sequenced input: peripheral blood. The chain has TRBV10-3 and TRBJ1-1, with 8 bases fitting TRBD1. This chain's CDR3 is CAISRGQGNTEAFF. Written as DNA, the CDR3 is TGTGCCATCAGCCGAGGACAGGGGAACACTGAAGCTTTCTTT.